The clone carrying this T cell receptor (beta chain) has a handful of counts. The data are from a study of T-cell memory formation after mild COVID-19. A single record per CDR3 protein comes from TCRdb applying MiXCR to the 5' RACE reads. The sample includes 250,000 to 300,000 distinct CDR3 sequences, roughly 16% seen only once; the top ten take over 20%. This clonotype was sampled from a man aged 18 to 30 who had mild COVID-19 (a few samples of this study predate the infection). Cell type and time point are not known. Sequencing was carried out using PBMCs or a T cell subset sorted from them (not recorded which).

CDR3 DNA: TGCGCCAGCAGCCCACCAGGGGTCCCGGCAGATACGCAGTATTTT. Its protein product is CASSPPGVPADTQYF. This chain links TRBV5-1 with TRBJ2-3; D perhaps matches TRBD1 (6 bases). CDR1 and CDR2 (germline): SGHRS, YFSETQ. Trimming pared 4 bases from V and 4 bases from J, leaving 16 bases between. There are 15 residues in the CDR3.